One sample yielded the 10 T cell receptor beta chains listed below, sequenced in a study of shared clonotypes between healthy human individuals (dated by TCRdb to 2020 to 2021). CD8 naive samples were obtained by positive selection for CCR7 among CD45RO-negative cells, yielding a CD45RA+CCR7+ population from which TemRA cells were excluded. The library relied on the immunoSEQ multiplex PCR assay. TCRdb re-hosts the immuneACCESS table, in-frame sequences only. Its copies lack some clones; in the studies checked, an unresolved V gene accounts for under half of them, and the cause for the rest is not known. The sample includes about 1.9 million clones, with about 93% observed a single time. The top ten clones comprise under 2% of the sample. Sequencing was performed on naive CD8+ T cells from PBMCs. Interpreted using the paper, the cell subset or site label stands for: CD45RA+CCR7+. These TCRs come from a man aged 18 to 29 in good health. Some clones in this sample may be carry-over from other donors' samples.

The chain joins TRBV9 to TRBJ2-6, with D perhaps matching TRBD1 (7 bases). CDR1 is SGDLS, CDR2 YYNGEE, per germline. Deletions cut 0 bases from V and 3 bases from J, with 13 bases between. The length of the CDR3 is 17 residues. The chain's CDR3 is CASSVARGESGANVLTF. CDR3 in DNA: TGTGCCAGCAGCGTAGCCAGGGGGGAAAGTGGGGCCAACGTCCTGACTTTC. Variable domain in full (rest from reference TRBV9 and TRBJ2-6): DSGVTQTPKHLITATGQRVTLRCSPRSGDLSVYWYQQSLDQGLQFLIQYYNGEERAKGNILERFSAQQFPDLHSELNLSSLELGDSALYFCASSVARGESGANVLTFGAGSRLTVL.

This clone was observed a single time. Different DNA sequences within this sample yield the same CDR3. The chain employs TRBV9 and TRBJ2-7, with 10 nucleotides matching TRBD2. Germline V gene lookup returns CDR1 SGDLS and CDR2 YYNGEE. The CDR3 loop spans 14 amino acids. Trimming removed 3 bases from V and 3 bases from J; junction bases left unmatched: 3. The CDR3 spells CASSASSGSYEQYF. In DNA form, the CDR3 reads TGTGCCAGCAGCGCTTCTAGCGGGAGCTACGAGCAGTACTTC.

CDR3 coding DNA: TGTGCCAGCAGCTCCGGGACTAGCGGATACTACGAGCAGTACTTC. Its translation: CASSSGTSGYYEQYF. The rearrangement joins TRBV7-9 to TRBJ2-7; 11 bases map to TRBD2. Trimming at V came to 4 bases and at J to 3 bases, leaving 5 bases not matched to a gene. The CDR3 sequence is 15 residues long. Looked up from germline, CDR1 is SEHNR and CDR2 is FQNEAQ (reference sequence).

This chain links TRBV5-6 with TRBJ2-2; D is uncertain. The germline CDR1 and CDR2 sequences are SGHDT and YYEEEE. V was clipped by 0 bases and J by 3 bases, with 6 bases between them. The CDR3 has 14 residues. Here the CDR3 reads CASSLGRYTGELFF. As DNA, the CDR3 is TGTGCCAGCAGCTTGGGACGGTACACCGGGGAGCTGTTTTTT.

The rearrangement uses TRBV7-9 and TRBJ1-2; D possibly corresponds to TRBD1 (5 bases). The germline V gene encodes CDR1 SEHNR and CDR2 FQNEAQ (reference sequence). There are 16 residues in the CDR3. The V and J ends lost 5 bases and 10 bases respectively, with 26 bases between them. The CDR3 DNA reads TGTGCCAGCAGCCGTGTGATGGGGGGTTCTGTGCTTATCTACACCTTC. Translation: CASSRVMGGSVLIYTF.

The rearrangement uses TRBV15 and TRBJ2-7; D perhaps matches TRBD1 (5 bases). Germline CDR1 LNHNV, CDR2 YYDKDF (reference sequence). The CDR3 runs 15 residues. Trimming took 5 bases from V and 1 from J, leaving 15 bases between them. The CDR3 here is CATSGRVSFSYEQYF. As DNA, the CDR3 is TGTGCCACCAGCGGCAGGGTTTCCTTTTCCTACGAGCAGTACTTC.

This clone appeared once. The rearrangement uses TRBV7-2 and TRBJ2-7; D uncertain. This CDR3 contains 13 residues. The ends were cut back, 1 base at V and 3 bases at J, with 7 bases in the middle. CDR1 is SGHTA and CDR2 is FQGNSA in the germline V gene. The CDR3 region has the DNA TGTGCCAGCAGCTTAGTCACGTTCTACGAGCAGTACTTC. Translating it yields CASSLVTFYEQYF. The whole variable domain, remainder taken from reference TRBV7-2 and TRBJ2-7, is GAGVSQSPSNKVTEKGKDVELRCDPISGHTALYWYRQSLGQGLEFLIYFQGNSAPDKSGLPSDRFSAERTGGSVSTLTIQRTQQEDSAVYLCASSLVTFYEQYFGPGTRLTVT.

CDR3 region: CASSLSGQGLDGYTF. The CDR3 nucleotides read TGTGCCAGCAGCTTAAGTGGACAGGGTTTGGATGGCTACACCTTC. The rearrangement uses TRBV7-9 and TRBJ1-2; TRBD1 agrees at 8 bases. Looked up from germline, CDR1 is SEHNR and CDR2 is FQNEAQ (reference sequence). The CDR3 contains 15 residues. With V trimmed by 2 bases and J by 6 bases, 8 bases remained unmatched.

This CDR3 is CASRGAGERAYEQYF. The CDR3 DNA reads as TGTGCCAGCAGGGGGGCGGGGGAACGGGCCTACGAGCAGTACTTC. V is TRBV11-2 and J is TRBJ2-7, with D perhaps matching TRBD2 (7 bases). V was pared by 6 bases and J by 2 bases, with 17 bases between. CDR3 length: 15 residues. Germline V gene sequence: CDR1 SGHAT, CDR2 FQNNGV.

As DNA, the CDR3 is TGCGCCAGCAGCTTAGGACTAGCGGGAGGGGAGAGCTCCTACGAGCAGTACTTC. This codes for CASSLGLAGGESSYEQYF. This rearrangement joins TRBV5-1 to TRBJ2-7; 15 nucleotides align to TRBD2. This CDR3 has 18 amino acids. V trimming: 2 bases; J trimming: 0 bases; junction bases outside the gene matches: 6. Germline V gives CDR1 SGHRS, CDR2 YFSETQ.